This T cell receptor (beta chain) was recovered during a study of blood T cell repertoires in COVID-19. The overall study: There were acute and convalescent COVID-19 samples, and they came from the United States, Italy and Spain.

Original methodology: Counts of nucleated cells, estimated from reference gene primer amplification, were obtained. Method: immunoSEQ multiplex PCR; TCRdb's copy keeps in-frame clones and lacks some. The D gene and trimming were derived from the DNA, and the V and J assignments and clone size from that table. The table shows roughly 300,000 clones, with 65% to 90% occurring only once. This clone showed up just a few times. This TCR was sampled from a woman aged 55-70 years with active or convalescent COVID-19. Sample: peripheral blood.

CDR3 in amino acids: CASSLAGVAGYTF. The CDR3 nucleotides are TGCGCCAGCAGCTTGGCCGGGGTGGCTGGCTACACCTTC. The chain recombines TRBV5-1 with TRBJ1-2; the D is unclear. The V end lost 0 bases, the J end lost 7 bases, and 10 bases lay between the germline ends. Germline V lookup: CDR1 SGHRS, CDR2 YFSETQ. The CDR3 contains 13 residues. Drawing the rest from reference TRBV5-1 and TRBJ1-2, the complete variable domain is KAGVTQTPRYLIKTRGQQVTLSCSPISGHRSVSWYQQTPGQGLQFLFEYFSETQRNKGNFPGRFSGRQFSNSRSEMNVSTLELGDSALYLCASSLAGVAGYTFGSGTRLTVV.